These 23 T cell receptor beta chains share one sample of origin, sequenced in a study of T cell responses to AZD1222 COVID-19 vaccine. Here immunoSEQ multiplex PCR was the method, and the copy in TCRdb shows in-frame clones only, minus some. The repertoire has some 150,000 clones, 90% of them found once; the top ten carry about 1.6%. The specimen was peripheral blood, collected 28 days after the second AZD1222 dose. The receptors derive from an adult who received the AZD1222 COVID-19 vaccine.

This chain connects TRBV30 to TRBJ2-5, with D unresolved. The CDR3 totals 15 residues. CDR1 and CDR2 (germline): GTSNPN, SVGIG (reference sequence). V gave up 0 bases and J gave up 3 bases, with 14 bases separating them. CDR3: CAWSVGRSVKETQYF. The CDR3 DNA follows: TGTGCCTGGAGTGTAGGTCGGAGCGTAAAAGAGACCCAGTACTTC.

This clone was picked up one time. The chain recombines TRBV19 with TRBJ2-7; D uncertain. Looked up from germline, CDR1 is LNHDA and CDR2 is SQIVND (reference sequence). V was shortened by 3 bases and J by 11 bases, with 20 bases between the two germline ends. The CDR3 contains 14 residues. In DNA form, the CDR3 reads TGTGCCAGTAGTATTTTCGTCGGGTCTGAATCCGAGTACTTC. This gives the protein CASSIFVGSESEYF.

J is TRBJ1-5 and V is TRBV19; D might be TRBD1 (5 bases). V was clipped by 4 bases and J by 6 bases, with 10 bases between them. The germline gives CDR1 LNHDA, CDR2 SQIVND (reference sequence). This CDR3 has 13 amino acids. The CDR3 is CASSRQGGQPQHF. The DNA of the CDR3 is TGTGCCAGTAGTAGGCAGGGAGGTCAGCCCCAGCATTTT.

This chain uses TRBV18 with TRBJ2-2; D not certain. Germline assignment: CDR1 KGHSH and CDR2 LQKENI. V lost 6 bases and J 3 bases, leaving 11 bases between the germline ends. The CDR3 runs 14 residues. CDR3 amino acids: CASSPRLDTGELFF. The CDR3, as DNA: TGTGCCAGCTCCCCCCGGTTGGACACCGGGGAGCTGTTTTTT.

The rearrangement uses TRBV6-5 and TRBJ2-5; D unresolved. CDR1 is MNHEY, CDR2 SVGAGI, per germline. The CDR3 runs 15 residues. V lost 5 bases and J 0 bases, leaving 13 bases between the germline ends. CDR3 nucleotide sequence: TGTGCCAGCAGTCGCCGAGGCCAGTACCAAGAGACCCAGTACTTC. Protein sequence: CASSRRGQYQETQYF.

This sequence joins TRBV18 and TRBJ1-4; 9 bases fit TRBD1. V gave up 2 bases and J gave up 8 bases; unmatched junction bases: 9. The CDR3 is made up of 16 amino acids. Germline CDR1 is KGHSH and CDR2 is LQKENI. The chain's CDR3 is CASSPTRTGGEEKLFF. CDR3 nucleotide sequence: TGTGCCAGCTCACCAACACGAACAGGGGGCGAGGAAAAACTGTTTTTT.

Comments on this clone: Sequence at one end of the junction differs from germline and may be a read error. The CDR3 protein is CASRLSLAGPTDTQYF. The CDR3 coding sequence is TGCGCCAGCCGCTTGAGCCTAGCGGGTCCCACAGATACGCAGTATTTT. V gene TRBV5-1 combines with J gene TRBJ2-3; 8 positions agree with TRBD2. The CDR3 consists of 16 residues. Germline V gives CDR1 SGHRS, CDR2 YFSETQ.

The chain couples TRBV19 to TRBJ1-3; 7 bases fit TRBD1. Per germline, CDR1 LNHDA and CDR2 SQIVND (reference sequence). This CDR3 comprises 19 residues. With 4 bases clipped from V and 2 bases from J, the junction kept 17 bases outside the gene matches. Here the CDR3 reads CASSKRHLYSGGPGNTIYF. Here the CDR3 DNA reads TGTGCCAGTAGTAAAAGACACCTCTACTCAGGGGGACCTGGAAACACCATATATTTT.

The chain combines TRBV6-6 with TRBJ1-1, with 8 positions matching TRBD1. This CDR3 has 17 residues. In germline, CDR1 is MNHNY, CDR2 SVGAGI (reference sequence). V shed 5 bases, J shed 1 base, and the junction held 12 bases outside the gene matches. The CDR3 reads CASSHLAPQGANTEAFF. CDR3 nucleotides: TGTGCCAGCAGTCATCTAGCCCCCCAGGGGGCGAACACTGAAGCTTTCTTT.

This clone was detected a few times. The CDR3 is CASSAKQGAGNYGYTF. The CDR3 bases are TGTGCCAGCAGTGCAAAACAGGGGGCTGGGAACTATGGCTACACCTTC. The chain employs TRBV6-2 or TRBV6-3 and TRBJ1-2; 9 positions match TRBD1. Germline V gives CDR1 MNHEY, CDR2 SVGEGT. J gave up 2 bases and V 5 bases, and 9 bases lay outside the gene matches. CDR3 length equals 16 residues.

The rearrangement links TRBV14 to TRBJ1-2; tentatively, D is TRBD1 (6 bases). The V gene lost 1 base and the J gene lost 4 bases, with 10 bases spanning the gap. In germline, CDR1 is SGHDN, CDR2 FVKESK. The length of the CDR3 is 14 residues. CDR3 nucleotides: TGTGCCAGCAGCCAAGGAGGACAGCTCTATGGCTACACCTTC. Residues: CASSQGGQLYGYTF.

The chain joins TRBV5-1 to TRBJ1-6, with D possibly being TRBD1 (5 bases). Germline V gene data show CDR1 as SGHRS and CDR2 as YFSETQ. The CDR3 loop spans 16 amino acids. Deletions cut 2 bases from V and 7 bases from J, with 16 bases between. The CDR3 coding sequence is TGCGCCAGCAGCTTTTACTCCGGGACCCTCAATTCACCCCTCCACTTT. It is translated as CASSFYSGTLNSPLHF.

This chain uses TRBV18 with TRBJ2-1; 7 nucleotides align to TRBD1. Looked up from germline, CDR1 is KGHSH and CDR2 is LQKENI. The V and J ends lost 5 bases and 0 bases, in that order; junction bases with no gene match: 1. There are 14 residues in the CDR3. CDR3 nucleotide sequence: TGTGCCAGCTCAGGGGACAGCTCCTACAATGAGCAGTTCTTC. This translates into CASSGDSSYNEQFF.

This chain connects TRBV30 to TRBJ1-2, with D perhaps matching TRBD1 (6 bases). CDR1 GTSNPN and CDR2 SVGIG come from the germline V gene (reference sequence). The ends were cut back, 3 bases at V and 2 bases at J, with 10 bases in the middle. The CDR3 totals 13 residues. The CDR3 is CAWSGQTNYGYTF. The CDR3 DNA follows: TGTGCCTGGAGCGGACAGACCAACTATGGCTACACCTTC.

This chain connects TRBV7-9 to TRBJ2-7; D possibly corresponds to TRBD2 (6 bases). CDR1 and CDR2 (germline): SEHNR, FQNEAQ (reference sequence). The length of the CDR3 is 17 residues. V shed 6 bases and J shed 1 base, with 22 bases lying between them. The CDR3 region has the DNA TGTGCCAGCAGTCCGGCGGGGTCGAACCCTGTTTCCTACGAGCAGTACTTC. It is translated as CASSPAGSNPVSYEQYF.

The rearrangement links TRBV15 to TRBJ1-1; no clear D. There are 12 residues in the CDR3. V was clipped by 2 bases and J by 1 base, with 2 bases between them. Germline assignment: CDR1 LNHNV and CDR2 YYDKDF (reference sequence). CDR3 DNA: TGTGCCACCAGCAGACAGAACACTGAAGCTTTCTTT. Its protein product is CATSRQNTEAFF.

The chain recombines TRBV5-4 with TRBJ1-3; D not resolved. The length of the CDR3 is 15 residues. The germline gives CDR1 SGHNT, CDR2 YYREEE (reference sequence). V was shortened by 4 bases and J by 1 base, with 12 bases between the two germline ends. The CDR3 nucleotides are TGTGCCAGCAGCCCGAACCTCCTGTCTGGAAACACCATATATTTT. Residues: CASSPNLLSGNTIYF. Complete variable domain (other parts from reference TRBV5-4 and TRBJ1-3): ETGVTQSPTHLIKTRGQQVTLRCSSQSGHNTVSWYQQALGQGPQFIFQYYREEENGRGNFPPRFSGLQFPNYSSELNVNALELDDSALYLCASSPNLLSGNTIYFGEGSWLTVV.

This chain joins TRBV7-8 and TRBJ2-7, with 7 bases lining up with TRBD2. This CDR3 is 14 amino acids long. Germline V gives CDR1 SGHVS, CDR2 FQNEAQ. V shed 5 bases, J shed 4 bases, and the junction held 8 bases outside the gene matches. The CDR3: CASSPQTSFYEQYF. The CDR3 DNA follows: TGTGCCAGCAGCCCTCAGACTAGCTTTTACGAGCAGTACTTC. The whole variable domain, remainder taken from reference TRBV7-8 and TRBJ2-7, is GAGVSQSPRYKVAKRGQDVALRCDPISGHVSLFWYQQALGQGPEFLTYFQNEAQLDKSGLPSDRFFAERPEGSVSTLKIQRTQQEDSAVYLCASSPQTSFYEQYFGPGTRLTVT.

The CDR3 loop reads CASSLDWRQYF. The CDR3 DNA reads TGTGCCAGCAGCTTAGATTGGAGGCAGTATTTT. The V gene is TRBV7-2, the J gene TRBJ2-3, with unresolved D. Germline loops: CDR1 SGHTA, CDR2 FQGNSA. Trimming cost V 1 base and J 11 bases, with 7 bases left between them. The CDR3 consists of 11 residues.

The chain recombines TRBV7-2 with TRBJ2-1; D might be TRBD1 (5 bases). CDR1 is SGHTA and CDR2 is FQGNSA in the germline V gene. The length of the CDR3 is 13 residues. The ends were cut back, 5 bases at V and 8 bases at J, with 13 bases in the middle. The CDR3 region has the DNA TGTGCCAGCAGCCCCCAGATCAGGGATGAGCAGTTCTTC. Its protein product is CASSPQIRDEQFF.

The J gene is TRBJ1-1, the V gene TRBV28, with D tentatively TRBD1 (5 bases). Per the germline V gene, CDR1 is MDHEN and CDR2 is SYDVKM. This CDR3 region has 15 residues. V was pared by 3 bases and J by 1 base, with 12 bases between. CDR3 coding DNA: TGTGCCAGCAGTTTGCTCAACACAGGGAACACTGAAGCTTTCTTT. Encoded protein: CASSLLNTGNTEAFF.

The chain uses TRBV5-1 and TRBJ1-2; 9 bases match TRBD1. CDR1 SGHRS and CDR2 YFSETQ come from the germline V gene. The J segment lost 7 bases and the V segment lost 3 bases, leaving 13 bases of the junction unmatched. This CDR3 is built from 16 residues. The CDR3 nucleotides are TGCGCCAGCAGCTCCGAGGGGGGACAGGGTGATACTGGCTACACCTTC. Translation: CASSSEGGQGDTGYTF.

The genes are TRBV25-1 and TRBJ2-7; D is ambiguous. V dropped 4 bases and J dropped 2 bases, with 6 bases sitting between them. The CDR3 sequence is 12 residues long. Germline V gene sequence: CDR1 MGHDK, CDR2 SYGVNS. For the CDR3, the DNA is TGTGCCAGCAGTGCAGGCACCTACGAGCAGTACTTC. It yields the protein CASSAGTYEQYF.